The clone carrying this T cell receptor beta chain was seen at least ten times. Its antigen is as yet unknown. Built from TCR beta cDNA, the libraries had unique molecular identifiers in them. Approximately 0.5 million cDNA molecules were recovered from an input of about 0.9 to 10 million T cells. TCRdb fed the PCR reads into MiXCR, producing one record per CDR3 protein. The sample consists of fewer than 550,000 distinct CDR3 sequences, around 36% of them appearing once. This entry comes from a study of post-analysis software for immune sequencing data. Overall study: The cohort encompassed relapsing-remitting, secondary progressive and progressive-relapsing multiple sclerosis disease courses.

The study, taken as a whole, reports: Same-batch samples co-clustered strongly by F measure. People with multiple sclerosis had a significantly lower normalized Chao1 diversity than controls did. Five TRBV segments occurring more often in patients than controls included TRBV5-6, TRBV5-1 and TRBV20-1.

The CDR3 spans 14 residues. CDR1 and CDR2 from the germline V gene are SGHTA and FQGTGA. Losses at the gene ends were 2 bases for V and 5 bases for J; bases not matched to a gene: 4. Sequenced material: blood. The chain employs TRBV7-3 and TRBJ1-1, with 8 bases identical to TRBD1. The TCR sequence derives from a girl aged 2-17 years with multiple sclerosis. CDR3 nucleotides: TGTGCCAGCAGCTTACAGGGGGCAGGTACTGAAGCTTTCTTT. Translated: CASSLQGAGTEAFF. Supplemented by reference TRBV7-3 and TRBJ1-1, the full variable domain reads GAGVSQTPSNKVTEKGKYVELRCDPISGHTALYWYRQSLGQGPEFLIYFQGTGAADDSGLPNDRFFAVRPEGSVSTLKIQRTERGDSAVYLCASSLQGAGTEAFFGQGTRLTVV.